Shown below are 26 T cell receptor beta chains from a single sample sequenced in a study of post-analysis software for immune sequencing data (dated by TCRdb to the mid-2010s). What the research found in general, with its limitations: Four to six TRBV segments, including TRBV5-6, TRBV5-1 and TRBV20-1, were significantly more frequent in patients than controls.

No antigen has been assigned to these receptors. Receptor libraries were prepared by PCR. The listed sequencing device is Illumina HiSeq 2500. To reduce PCR and sequencing biases, unique molecular identifiers were built into the TCR beta cDNA libraries. The public reads were reanalyzed by TCRdb: fastp trimming at Q25, MiXCR alignment, in-frame beta chains only. Each record represents a unique CDR3 protein, reported with the most common genes and DNA among its rows. Counted in this sample were approximately 400,000 distinct CDR3 sequences; approximately 38% of them appeared once. Clones ranked in the top ten supply 13% of the sample. The sequenced sample consisted of blood. Every receptor here comes from a girl under 18 with multiple sclerosis.

This chain joins TRBV7-8 and TRBJ1-1; TRBD1 is a possible D gene (5 bases). V was cut by 4 bases and J by 1 base, with 22 bases left in between. Germline assignment: CDR1 SGHVS and CDR2 FQNEAQ. This CDR3 has 18 residues. The CDR3 DNA sequence: TGTGCCAGCAGCTCCCGACAGATCCCCCGGGCCTGGAACACTGAAGCTTTCTTT. Protein: CASSSRQIPRAWNTEAFF.

This clonotype showed up just a few times. The V gene is TRBV25-1, the J gene TRBJ1-6; unclear D gene. V lost 8 bases to trimming and J lost 8 bases, with 10 bases between them. The CDR3 sequence is 12 residues long. Germline V gives CDR1 MGHDK, CDR2 SYGVNS. CDR3 protein: CASGMSYSPLHF. CDR3 DNA sequence: TGTGCCAGCGGAATGTCCTATTCACCCCTCCACTTT. Drawing the rest from reference TRBV25-1 and TRBJ1-6, the complete variable domain is EADIYQTPRYLVIGTGKKITLECSQTMGHDKMYWYQQDPGMELHLIHYSYGVNSTEKGDLSSESTVSRIRTEHFPLTLESARPSHTSQYLCASGMSYSPLHFGNGTRLTVT.

The sample holds many counts of this clonotype. The chain uses TRBV7-2 and TRBJ1-4; D gene ambiguous. The V gene lost 1 base and the J gene lost 4 bases, with 16 bases spanning the gap. The CDR3 contains 17 residues. From germline, CDR1 is SGHTA and CDR2 FQGNSA. CDR3 amino acids: CASSLGGRQVLNEKLFF. CDR3 coding DNA: TGTGCCAGCAGCTTAGGGGGTCGGCAGGTCCTTAATGAAAAACTGTTTTTT.

This clonotype turned up a few times. The chain uses TRBV7-2 and TRBJ1-6; D might be TRBD1 (5 bases). The V gene's germline CDR1 is SGHTA and CDR2 FQGNSA. The CDR3 runs 15 residues. The germline V and J ends were trimmed by 3 bases and 7 bases, with 13 bases remaining between them. The CDR3 DNA reads TGTGCCAGCAGCTTCGAGGGGACGCGGAATTCACCCCTCCACTTT. This codes for CASSFEGTRNSPLHF. Looking up the rest from reference TRBV7-2 and TRBJ1-6 gives the full variable domain: GAGVSQSPSNKVTEKGKDVELRCDPISGHTALYWYRQSLGQGLEFLIYFQGNSAPDKSGLPSDRFSAERTGGSVSTLTIQRTQQEDSAVYLCASSFEGTRNSPLHFGNGTRLTVT.

There are many counts of this clonotype. The chain joins TRBV20-1 to TRBJ1-5, with 8 bases identical to TRBD1. The CDR3 spans 20 residues. Germline CDR1 DFQATT, CDR2 SNEGSKA (reference sequence). V lost 0 bases and J lost 2; bases outside the gene matches: 18. The CDR3 spells CSARDLGAGQGARGNQPQHF. For the CDR3, the DNA is TGCAGTGCTAGAGATTTAGGGGCCGGCCAGGGGGCGCGAGGCAATCAGCCCCAGCATTTT.

This chain uses TRBV28 with TRBJ2-7; either TRBD1 or TRBD2 may fit D (6 bases each). Germline V CDR1 and CDR2: MDHEN, SYDVKM. Deletions cut 8 bases from V and 2 bases from J, with 10 bases between. The CDR3 extends over 12 amino acids. This CDR3 is CASLGGPYEQYF. The CDR3 nucleotides read TGTGCCAGCCTTGGGGGGCCCTACGAGCAGTACTTC.

V is TRBV2 and J is TRBJ2-1; 7 bases map to TRBD1. Germline CDR1 and CDR2: SNHLY and FYNNEI. This CDR3 contains 13 residues. After removal of 6 bases from V and 6 bases from J, the junction contained 5 bases not matched to a gene. The DNA of the CDR3 is TGTGCCAGCAGACAGGGGCTAGTCAATGAGCAGTTCTTC. Amino acids: CASRQGLVNEQFF.

Written as DNA, the CDR3 is TGTGCCAGCAGTTGGTCTGGATATGGCTACACCTTC. The encoded protein is CASSWSGYGYTF. This chain links TRBV12-3 or TRBV12-4 with TRBJ1-2, with D hard to call. This CDR3 contains 12 residues. Trimming stripped 4 bases from V and 5 bases from J, with 8 bases between.

The chain uses TRBV19 and TRBJ1-2; no clear D. V was clipped by 3 bases and J by 8 bases, with 16 bases between them. The CDR3 has 14 residues. The germline gives CDR1 LNHDA, CDR2 SQIVND (reference sequence). CDR3 nucleotide sequence: TGTGCCAGTAGTATTTTGGACGGCACGGGGGGCTACACCTTC. It is translated as CASSILDGTGGYTF.

This chain connects TRBV29-1 to TRBJ2-5; D gene ambiguous. The DNA end lines up better with TRBJ2-7; the J call may be wrong. This CDR3 spans 11 amino acids. CDR1 is SQVTM, CDR2 ANQGSEA, per germline. This CDR3 reads CSVVRGHEQYF. The CDR3 coding sequence is TGCAGCGTTGTCCGTGGACACGAGCAGTACTTC.

The chain combines TRBV6-5 with TRBJ2-1; 7 bases match TRBD2. Looked up from germline, CDR1 is MNHEY and CDR2 is SVGAGI. V trimming: 5 bases; J trimming: 8 bases; junction bases outside the gene matches: 12. The CDR3 sequence is 15 residues long. The CDR3 DNA sequence: TGTGCCAGCAGTCCGAGCGGGGCTGCTACATATGAGCAGTTCTTC. This sequence encodes CASSPSGAATYEQFF.

This clonotype was counted only a few times. The chain uses TRBV4-2 and TRBJ2-5; D might be TRBD2 (6 bases). Between the trimmed V and J ends, which lost 2 bases and 2 bases, there was a span of 12 bases. From germline, CDR1 is LGHNA and CDR2 YNFKEQ. The CDR3 contains 15 residues. The CDR3 DNA follows: TGTGCCAGCAGCCAACGACCGGGACTTCAAGAGACCCAGTACTTC. Its protein product is CASSQRPGLQETQYF.

This clonotype was detected only once. The V call is TRBV7-9, the J call TRBJ2-7; tentatively, D is TRBD1 or TRBD2 (6 bases each). CDR3 size: 16 residues. Germline values: CDR1 SEHNR, CDR2 FQNEAQ (reference sequence). The V and J ends lost 1 base and 3 bases respectively, with 16 bases between them. CDR3 sequence (DNA): TGTGCCAGCAGCTTAGTCGGGAAGGGGGACTTCTACGAGCAGTACTTC. Translating gives CASSLVGKGDFYEQYF.

This clonotype was seen more than once but under ten times. CDR3 in DNA: TGCGCCAGCAGCCCTGACCCCCTTGTGACGGGCTCCTACAATGAGCAGTTCTTC. Protein product: CASSPDPLVTGSYNEQFF. The J gene is TRBJ2-1, the V gene TRBV4-1; D unresolved. CDR3 length: 18 residues. V lost 4 bases and J lost 0, with 19 bases in between. Germline V CDR1 and CDR2: MGHRA, YSYEKL.

The rearrangement joins TRBV3-1 to TRBJ1-2; unclear D gene. CDR3 size: 13 residues. Germline lookup yields CDR1 LGHDT and CDR2 YNNKEL (reference sequence). V lost 4 bases to trimming and J lost 4 bases, with 10 bases between them. CDR3 protein: CASSPLPIYGYTF. CDR3 DNA sequence: TGTGCCAGCAGCCCCCTCCCGATCTATGGCTACACCTTC.

The chain joins TRBV28 to TRBJ1-1, with TRBD1 matching over 10 bases. The CDR3 contains 12 residues. The V segment lost 2 bases and the J segment 10 bases; nucleotides outside the gene matches: 1. Germline V gene lookup returns CDR1 MDHEN and CDR2 SYDVKM. CDR3 residues: CASSLRDRGAFF. CDR3 coding DNA: TGTGCCAGCAGTTTAAGGGACAGGGGAGCTTTCTTT.

The table lists this clonotype with a count of one. A much more abundant neighbour one base away suggests this may be a read error. The CDR3 is CSAGDQADIPETQYF. Here the CDR3 DNA reads TGCAGTGCTGGAGATCAAGCGGATATCCCGGAGACCCAGTACTTC. This sequence joins TRBV20-1 and TRBJ2-7; TRBD2 is a possible D gene (5 bases). Near its end, the DNA agrees better with TRBJ2-5, so the J call may be wrong. From germline, CDR1 is DFQATT and CDR2 SNEGSKA (reference sequence). CDR3 length equals 15 residues.

This clonotype came up a few times. V is TRBV5-1 and J is TRBJ2-1; D tentatively fits TRBD1 or TRBD2 (5 bases each). The ends were cut back, 3 bases at V and 8 bases at J, with 21 bases in the middle. Germline V gene sequence: CDR1 SGHRS, CDR2 YFSETQ. This CDR3 region has 16 residues. CDR3 in DNA: TGCGCCAGCAGCTCGTACGGGCCCTCGATGGGGGATGAGCAGTTCTTC. Encoded protein: CASSSYGPSMGDEQFF.

The rearrangement joins TRBV20-1 to TRBJ2-1; 11 bases line up with TRBD2. CDR3 length: 15 amino acids. Germline V CDR1 and CDR2: DFQATT, SNEGSKA (reference sequence). Unmatched junction bases numbered 4, after V lost 3 bases and J lost 3 bases. CDR3 sequence: CSASEGTSGYNEQFF. In DNA form, the CDR3 reads TGCAGTGCTAGCGAAGGGACTAGCGGCTACAATGAGCAGTTCTTC.

Note on this clonotype: One end of the junction does not line up with germline, which may come from a read error. The rearrangement joins TRBV12-3 or TRBV12-4 to TRBJ2-7; perhaps D is TRBD1 or TRBD2 (6 bases each). The CDR3 has 14 residues. The CDR3 protein is CAGSLRRGACEQYF. The CDR3 DNA is TGTGCCGGCAGTTTGAGGAGGGGGGCCTGCGAGCAGTACTTC.

The chain has TRBV29-1 and TRBJ2-7; possibly TRBD1 or TRBD2 for D (5 bases each). The DNA matches TRBJ2-5 better at its end, which makes the J call doubtful. The CDR3 loop spans 15 amino acids. Germline assignment: CDR1 SQVTM and CDR2 ANQGSEA. CDR3 coding DNA: TGCAGCGTTGACAGGGCAGGGACGTACCAAGAGACCCAGTACTTC. Protein sequence: CSVDRAGTYQETQYF.

V gene TRBV7-9 combines with J gene TRBJ2-1; D is undetermined. The CDR3 is made up of 14 amino acids. CDR1 is SEHNR and CDR2 is FQNEAQ in the germline V gene (reference sequence). Trimming removed 2 bases from V and 5 bases from J, with 10 bases in between. CDR3 DNA sequence: TGTGCCAGCAGCTTAATAGGAAAGAACAATGAGCAGTTCTTC. Its translation: CASSLIGKNNEQFF.

This clonotype was observed a few times. J is TRBJ1-1 and V is TRBV12-3 or TRBV12-4; no reliable D call. The CDR3 is 15 residues long. The V and J ends lost 6 bases and 0 bases respectively, with 14 bases between them. The CDR3 region is CASSTDSWVNTEAFF. The CDR3 region has the DNA TGTGCCAGCAGCACAGACTCCTGGGTGAACACTGAAGCTTTCTTT.

The chain is built from TRBV5-1 and TRBJ2-7; 8 bases are a match to TRBD1. Losses at the gene ends were 2 bases for V and 0 bases for J; bases not matched to a gene: 4. This CDR3 has 15 residues. CDR1 is SGHRS and CDR2 is YFSETQ in the germline V gene. DNA of the CDR3: TGCGCCAGCAGCTTCGAACAGGGGGGCTCCTACGAGCAGTACTTC. Its protein product is CASSFEQGGSYEQYF.

This clonotype was counted a few times. This chain connects TRBV7-9 to TRBJ1-2, with D possibly being TRBD1 (5 bases). The germline gives CDR1 SEHNR, CDR2 FQNEAQ (reference sequence). The CDR3 has 14 residues. V gave up 6 bases and J gave up 0 bases, with 11 bases separating them. The CDR3: CASRRGDSNYGYTF. The CDR3 nucleotides are TGTGCCAGCAGAAGAGGGGATTCTAACTATGGCTACACCTTC.

The sample holds a few counts of this clonotype. The chain uses TRBV28 and TRBJ2-7; 9 bases fit TRBD1. This CDR3 has 14 amino acids. CDR1 is MDHEN, CDR2 SYDVKM, per germline. V gave up 3 bases and J gave up 5 bases; unmatched junction bases: 5. The chain's CDR3 is CASSLGQGGHEQYF. CDR3 bases: TGTGCCAGCAGTTTGGGACAGGGTGGCCACGAGCAGTACTTC.